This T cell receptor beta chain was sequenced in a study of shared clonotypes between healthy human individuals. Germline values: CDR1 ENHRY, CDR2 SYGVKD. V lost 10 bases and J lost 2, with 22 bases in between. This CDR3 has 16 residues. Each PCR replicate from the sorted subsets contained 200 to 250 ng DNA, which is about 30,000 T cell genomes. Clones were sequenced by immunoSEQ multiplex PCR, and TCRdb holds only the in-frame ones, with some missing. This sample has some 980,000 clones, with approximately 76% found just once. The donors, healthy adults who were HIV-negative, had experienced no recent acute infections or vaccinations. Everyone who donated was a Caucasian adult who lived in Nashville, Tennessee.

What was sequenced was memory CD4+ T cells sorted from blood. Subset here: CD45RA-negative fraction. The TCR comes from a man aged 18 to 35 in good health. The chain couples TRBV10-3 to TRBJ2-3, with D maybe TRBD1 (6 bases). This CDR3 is CATAYGGPFSTDTQYF. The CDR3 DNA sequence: TGTGCCACCGCTTATGGGGGCCCTTTCTCCACAGATACGCAGTATTTT.